This TCR beta chain was sequenced during a study of T cells expressing NK-cell markers. Whole-study context: Each TCR beta repertoire originated in sorted T cells that were CD3+CD56+NKG2C+, CD3+CD56+NKG2C- or CD3+CD56-NKG2C+. The sequencing cohort of eight donors included seven HCMV-seropositive individuals and one seronegative individual. Broader study findings: A handful of donors likewise had their CD3+CD56-NKG2C+ fraction led by these clonotypes.

In generating TCR beta cDNA, 5'RACE template switching with UMIs was used. From the 5' RACE reads, TCRdb lists one entry per CDR3 protein and no DNA. This sample's clone table lists about 260,000 distinct CDR3 sequences. About this clonotype: What it binds is not known.

The CDR3 contains 16 residues. Looked up from germline, CDR1 is GTSNPN and CDR2 is SVGIG (reference sequence). The chain joins TRBV30 to TRBJ1-1; absent DNA, TCRdb's TRBD1 call cannot be checked. Sequenced sample: blood T cells: a sorted CD56 or NKG2C T cell subset, CD4+ or CD8+ T cells, or bulk PBMC T cells (not recorded which). The source is a man aged 18-30 years in good health. The CDR3 loop is CAWSEGRGVLNTEAFF.